The 30 T cell receptor beta chains reported below all come from one sample, sequenced in a study of graft-versus-host responses after intestinal transplantation. Their cognate antigens are unknown. Profiling relied on immunoSEQ multiplex PCR, and the TCRdb table lists in-frame clones only, not all of them. The top ten clones hold around 0.49% of a sample with tens of thousands of clones, more than 85% of them seen once. Sequences were derived from unstimulated CD8+ T cells sorted from spleen or lymph node cells, sampled before intestinal transplant. These receptor sequences come from a human donor who received an intestinal transplant.

The J gene is TRBJ2-3, the V gene TRBV28, with 11 bases fitting TRBD2. The CDR3 is 16 amino acids. CDR1 is MDHEN and CDR2 is SYDVKM in the germline V gene. After removal of 1 base from V and 6 bases from J, the junction contained 6 bases not matched to a gene. Here the CDR3 DNA reads TGTGCCAGCAGTTTATCACTAGCGGGAGCTGAGGATACGCAGTATTTT. It is translated as CASSLSLAGAEDTQYF.

This clone was seen a single time. An end of the junction does not agree with germline; a read error may underlie this. J is TRBJ1-4 and V is TRBV4-1; possible D gene TRBD1, 5 bases. The CDR3 length is 17 residues. Looked up from germline, CDR1 is MGHRA and CDR2 is YSYEKL. The CDR3 sequence is CVSSQDRSGRDNEKLFF. Written as DNA, the CDR3 is TGCGTCAGCAGCCAAGATAGGTCAGGGAGGGATAATGAAAAACTGTTTTTT.

The table lists this clone with a count of one. The chain links TRBV6-5 to TRBJ1-6; 11 nucleotides match TRBD1. V dropped 4 bases and J dropped 10; count of bases not matched to a gene: 0. The V gene's germline CDR1 is MNHEY and CDR2 SVGAGI. The CDR3 has 13 amino acids. The CDR3 nucleotides read TGTGCCAGCAGTTGGACAGGGGGCTCACCCCTCCACTTT. Amino acid sequence: CASSWTGGSPLHF.

This sequence joins TRBV5-1 and TRBJ2-7, with D possibly TRBD1 on 5 matching bases. This CDR3 comprises 14 residues. Trimming shortened V by 1 base and J by 1 base, and 9 bases separated the two germline ends. CDR1 and CDR2 from the germline V gene are SGHRS and YFSETQ. The CDR3 is CASSLYDRSYEQYF. DNA of the CDR3: TGCGCCAGCAGCTTGTATGACAGATCCTACGAGCAGTACTTC.

This chain connects TRBV7-9 to TRBJ1-5; D is uncertain. V dropped 3 bases and J dropped 6 bases, with 9 bases sitting between them. The germline V gene encodes CDR1 SEHNR and CDR2 FQNEAQ (reference sequence). This CDR3 has 13 amino acids. The CDR3 nucleotides read TGTGCCAGCAGCTTTAGAGAGAGTCAGCCCCAGCATTTT. This gives the protein CASSFRESQPQHF.

The CDR3 DNA reads TGTGCCAGCATGGTTGGCGGCCATAGCAATCAGCCCCAGCATTTT. It yields the protein CASMVGGHSNQPQHF. The chain employs TRBV6-5 and TRBJ1-5; no clear D gene. Germline lookup yields CDR1 MNHEY and CDR2 SVGAGI. Trimming removed 7 bases from V and 0 bases from J, with 13 bases in between. This CDR3 is built from 15 residues.

The chain couples TRBV19 to TRBJ2-7; tentatively, D is TRBD2 (6 bases). Trimming stripped 8 bases from V and 2 bases from J, with 16 bases between. This CDR3 comprises 14 residues. Germline-derived CDR1 and CDR2 are LNHDA and SQIVND (reference sequence). The CDR3 spells CASASGSGTYEQYF. Written as DNA, the CDR3 is TGTGCCAGTGCCTCCGGGAGTGGCACCTACGAGCAGTACTTC.

This chain links TRBV5-1 with TRBJ2-7, with D perhaps matching TRBD2 (6 bases). With 7 bases removed from V and 0 bases from J, the gap between germline ends came to 14 bases. Germline V CDR1 and CDR2: SGHRS, YFSETQ. The CDR3 runs to 14 residues. In DNA, the CDR3 is TGCGCCAGCTCCTGGGGGGAGACCTCCTACGAGCAGTACTTC. The encoded protein is CASSWGETSYEQYF.

V is TRBV15 and J is TRBJ2-7, with 8 bases lining up with TRBD1. The CDR3 is made up of 12 amino acids. Germline V gene sequence: CDR1 LNHNV, CDR2 YYDKDF (reference sequence). V lost 4 bases, J lost 5 bases, and 1 base stayed unmatched. The CDR3 here is CATSTTGDEQYF. CDR3 nucleotides: TGTGCCACCAGCACGACAGGGGACGAGCAGTACTTC.

The chain uses TRBV9 and TRBJ1-2, with D maybe TRBD1 (6 bases). V was cut by 1 base and J by 8 bases, with 12 bases left in between. The CDR3 loop spans 13 amino acids. CDR1 is SGDLS and CDR2 is YYNGEE in the germline V gene. DNA for the CDR3: TGTGCCAGCAGCGTACGGGGGGCGCGGGGCTACACCTTC. Its protein product is CASSVRGARGYTF. Variable domain in full (rest from reference TRBV9 and TRBJ1-2): DSGVTQTPKHLITATGQRVTLRCSPRSGDLSVYWYQQSLDQGLQFLIQYYNGEERAKGNILERFSAQQFPDLHSELNLSSLELGDSALYFCASSVRGARGYTFGSGTRLTVV.

This chain connects TRBV11-3 to TRBJ2-7; TRBD1 matches 8 bases. The ends lost 5 bases at V and 5 bases at J; junction bases unmatched: 5. The CDR3 covers 13 residues. Germline CDR1 is SGHNT and CDR2 is YENEEA. In DNA form, the CDR3 reads TGTGCCAGCAGCCCTCCAGGGGGCAACGAGCAGTACTTC. Amino acids: CASSPPGGNEQYF.

This clone was recorded only once. The V call is TRBV7-9, the J call TRBJ2-7, with a possible D match to TRBD2 (6 bases). CDR1 SEHNR and CDR2 FQNEAQ come from the germline V gene (reference sequence). The CDR3 runs to 13 residues. Trimming shortened V by 5 bases and J by 3 bases, and 11 bases separated the two germline ends. In DNA form, the CDR3 reads TGTGCCAGCAGCCATCCGGGAGTCTACGAGCAGTACTTC. It encodes CASSHPGVYEQYF.

The CDR3 loop is CASSYRRDRGWEQYF. CDR3 bases: TGTGCCAGCAGTTACCGGCGGGACAGGGGTTGGGAGCAGTACTTC. The chain carries TRBV6-5 and TRBJ2-7; 10 nucleotides line up with TRBD1. The germline CDR1 and CDR2 sequences are MNHEY and SVGAGI. CDR3 length equals 15 residues. V was clipped by 2 bases and J by 7 bases; unmatched bases: 8.

The V gene is TRBV6-5, the J gene TRBJ1-1, with D perhaps matching TRBD1 (5 bases). V was shortened by 5 bases and J by 1 base, with 11 bases between the two germline ends. This CDR3 spans 14 amino acids. CDR1 is MNHEY and CDR2 is SVGAGI in the germline V gene. CDR3 sequence reads: CASSRQNTNTEAFF. CDR3 coding DNA: TGTGCCAGCAGTCGACAGAATACGAACACTGAAGCTTTCTTT.

The chain has TRBV6-6 and TRBJ1-2; possibly TRBD1 for D (5 bases). The V end lost 11 bases, the J end lost 1 base, and 14 bases lay between the germline ends. The CDR3 sequence is 13 residues long. Germline CDR1 is MNHNY and CDR2 is SVGAGI (reference sequence). CDR3 sequence (DNA): TGTGCCTCTCACTGGGGGGATAACTATGGCTACACCTTC. Amino acid sequence: CASHWGDNYGYTF.

This chain links TRBV28 with TRBJ1-5; D gene uncertain. Per the germline V gene, CDR1 is MDHEN and CDR2 is SYDVKM. There are 20 residues in the CDR3. V shed 0 bases and J shed 2 bases, with 23 bases lying between them. This chain's CDR3 is CASSLCAAERDLLGNQPQHF. DNA for the CDR3: TGTGCCAGCAGTTTATGCGCGGCAGAAAGAGACCTATTGGGCAATCAGCCCCAGCATTTT.

The V call is TRBV29-1, the J call TRBJ2-7; 8 nucleotides match TRBD1. Germline V gene lookup returns CDR1 SQVTM and CDR2 ANQGSEA. Trimming took 0 bases from V and 2 from J; bases not matched to a gene: 6. The CDR3 spans 15 residues. The DNA for the CDR3 is TGCAGCGTTGAAGAAGTGGGGACAGGTACCTACGAGCAGTACTTC. As protein: CSVEEVGTGTYEQYF.

The V and J genes are TRBV19 and TRBJ1-5; D is uncertain. Trimming took off 3 bases at V and 7 bases at J, with 13 bases between the two ends. Germline CDR1 reads LNHDA; CDR2 reads SQIVND (reference sequence). This CDR3 spans 14 amino acids. As DNA, the CDR3 is TGTGCCAGTAGTATGAGTAGGAGTGGACAGCCCCAGCATTTT. It yields the protein CASSMSRSGQPQHF. Drawing the rest from reference TRBV19 and TRBJ1-5, the complete variable domain is DGGITQSPKYLFRKEGQNVTLSCEQNLNHDAMYWYRQDPGQGLRLIYYSQIVNDFQKGDIAEGYSVSREKKESFPLTVTSAQKNPTAFYLCASSMSRSGQPQHFGDGTRLSIL.

The CDR3 DNA reads as TGTGCCAGCAGTTTACCCACCAGCTCCTACAATGAGCAGTTCTTC. Its translation: CASSLPTSSYNEQFF. The chain joins TRBV27 to TRBJ2-1; no reliable D call. This CDR3 region has 15 residues. From germline, CDR1 is MNHEY and CDR2 SMNVEV (reference sequence). Trimming took off 2 bases at V and 0 bases at J, with 8 bases between the two ends.

The genes are TRBV6-5 and TRBJ2-2, with 7 bases fitting TRBD2. The CDR3 contains 14 residues. Looked up from germline, CDR1 is MNHEY and CDR2 is SVGAGI. V dropped 4 bases and J dropped 8; count of bases not matched to a gene: 7. The CDR3 here is CASSLGGGPGELFF. CDR3 coding DNA: TGTGCCAGCAGTTTGGGGGGAGGGCCAGGGGAGCTGTTTTTT.

This clone occurred once. The chain is built from TRBV27 and TRBJ2-1; 12 nucleotides line up with TRBD2. The CDR3 is 16 residues long. Germline V gene lookup returns CDR1 MNHEY and CDR2 SMNVEV (reference sequence). The junction had 8 bases not matched to a gene; V was cut back by 4 bases and J by 7 bases. CDR3 sequence (DNA): TGTGCCAGCAGTTCCTCTAGCGGGGGGGCCCGGAATGAGCAGTTCTTC. Amino acids: CASSSSSGGARNEQFF.

This clone was counted between two and nine times. The chain's CDR3 is CASSQEIGGMDTQYF. CDR3 DNA sequence: TGCGCCAGCAGCCAAGAGATCGGGGGGATGGATACGCAGTATTTT. This chain joins TRBV4-3 and TRBJ2-3, with TRBD2 matching over 7 bases. CDR1 and CDR2 (germline): LGHNA, YSLEER. This CDR3 contains 15 residues. The trim removed 0 bases at V and 6 bases at J, leaving 6 bases unmatched.

This chain joins TRBV27 and TRBJ1-1; 11 bases agree with TRBD1. The V segment lost 8 bases and the J segment 5 bases; nucleotides outside the gene matches: 13. Germline V lookup: CDR1 MNHEY, CDR2 SMNVEV (reference sequence). This CDR3 region has 16 residues. This chain's CDR3 is CASAALGQGVWTEAFF. CDR3 DNA: TGTGCCAGCGCGGCCCTGGGACAGGGGGTTTGGACTGAAGCTTTCTTT.

This chain joins TRBV12-5 and TRBJ2-2; 15 nucleotides align to TRBD2. CDR3 length: 16 residues. Germline V gene data show CDR1 as LGHNT and CDR2 as FRNRAP. J was trimmed by 6 bases and V by 4 bases; bases with no gene match: 3. The CDR3 nucleotides are TGTGCTAGTGGTTCCGGACTAGCGGGAGGGCCCGGGGAGCTGTTTTTT. This gives the protein CASGSGLAGGPGELFF.

This clone has a single count. This sequence joins TRBV28 and TRBJ2-1, with D hard to call. Germline assignment: CDR1 MDHEN and CDR2 SYDVKM. V was pared by 3 bases and J by 4 bases, with 10 bases between. This CDR3 comprises 14 residues. The DNA of the CDR3 is TGTGCCAGCAGTTTCACAGAAAATTACAATGAGCAGTTCTTC. It yields the protein CASSFTENYNEQFF.

The V call is TRBV5-6, the J call TRBJ1-4, with 11 bases that match TRBD1. The V gene's germline CDR1 is SGHDT and CDR2 YYEEEE. With 3 bases clipped from V and 6 bases from J, the junction kept 4 bases outside the gene matches. The CDR3 spans 15 residues. The CDR3 coding sequence is TGTGCCAGCAGCTCACCGGGACAGGGGGATGAAAAACTGTTTTTT. This gives the protein CASSSPGQGDEKLFF. Based on the CDR3 plus reference TRBV5-6 and TRBJ1-4, the full variable domain is DAGVTQSPTHLIKTRGQQVTLRCSPKSGHDTVSWYQQALGQGPQFIFQYYEEEERQRGNFPDRFSGHQFPNYSSELNVNALLLGDSALYLCASSSPGQGDEKLFFGSGTQLSVL.

The chain has TRBV5-4 and TRBJ2-7; TRBD2 agrees at 9 bases. The CDR3 contains 15 residues. The J segment lost 2 bases and the V segment lost 1 base, leaving 4 bases of the junction unmatched. The V gene's germline CDR1 is SGHNT and CDR2 YYREEE (reference sequence). CDR3 nucleotides: TGTGCCAGCAGCTTGTCTCTAGCGGGACCCTACGAGCAGTACTTC. It codes for CASSLSLAGPYEQYF.

CDR3 sequence: CASSLDASTSYGYTF. The CDR3 nucleotides read TGCGCCAGCAGCTTGGATGCGAGTACTTCCTATGGCTACACCTTC. This rearrangement joins TRBV5-1 to TRBJ1-2; no firm D call. Between the trimmed V and J ends, which lost 0 bases and 4 bases, there was a span of 13 bases. The CDR3 covers 15 residues. From germline, CDR1 is SGHRS and CDR2 YFSETQ.

This chain joins TRBV9 and TRBJ2-4; no reliable D call. This CDR3 is 13 amino acids long. Per germline, CDR1 SGDLS and CDR2 YYNGEE. The V gene lost 9 bases and the J gene lost 0 bases, with 10 bases spanning the gap. In nucleotides, the CDR3 is TGTGCCACACCCACGGGAGCCAAAAACATTCAGTACTTC. Translating it yields CATPTGAKNIQYF.

V gene TRBV19 combines with J gene TRBJ2-1; 7 bases fit TRBD2. The CDR3 is 17 amino acids. Looked up from germline, CDR1 is LNHDA and CDR2 is SQIVND (reference sequence). Trimming cost V 10 bases and J 6 bases; bases outside gene matches: 21. The CDR3: CATEEQAPGLTSNEQFF. The CDR3 DNA is TGTGCCACCGAAGAACAGGCGCCGGGACTAACCTCCAATGAGCAGTTCTTC.